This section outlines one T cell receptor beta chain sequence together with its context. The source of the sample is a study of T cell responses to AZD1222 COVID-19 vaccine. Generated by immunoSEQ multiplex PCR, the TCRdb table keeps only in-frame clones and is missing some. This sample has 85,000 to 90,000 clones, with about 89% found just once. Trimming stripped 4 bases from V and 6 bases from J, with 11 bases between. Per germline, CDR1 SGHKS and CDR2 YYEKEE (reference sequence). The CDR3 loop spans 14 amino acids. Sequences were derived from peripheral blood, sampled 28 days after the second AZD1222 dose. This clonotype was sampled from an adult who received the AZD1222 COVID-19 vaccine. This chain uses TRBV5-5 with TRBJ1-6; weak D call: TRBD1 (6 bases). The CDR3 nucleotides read TGTGCCAGCAGCAACAGGGTGGCTAATTCACCCCTCCACTTT. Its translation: CASSNRVANSPLHF.